These T cell receptor beta chains were read from a single sample in a study of graft-versus-host responses after intestinal transplantation. Repertoires were generated with immunoSEQ multiplex PCR, while TCRdb's copy carries only in-frame clones and drops some. The sample carries some 83,000 clones, 91% recorded once. Their antigens are not known. The specimen was unstimulated CD4+ T cells sorted from spleen or lymph node cells, collected before intestinal transplant. These TCRs come from a human donor who received an intestinal transplant. Both conserved end residues are part of each CDR3. Each record gives: CDR3 length, D gene, V gene, clone size, J gene, CDR3 protein, CDR3 DNA. A D gene is named only where the DNA matches it firmly. Clone sizes are given selectively: once, few, many, or a class where the clone is expanded.

len: 14
d_gene: -
v_gene: TRBV7-9
abundance: -
j_gene: TRBJ1-3
CDR3aa: CASSAPGSGNTIYF
CDR3nt: TGTGCCAGCAGCGCTCCGGGCTCTGGAAACACCATATATTTT

len: 16
d_gene: TRBD2
v_gene: TRBV30
abundance: -
j_gene: TRBJ2-3
CDR3aa: CAWSPGLAGGRNTQYF
CDR3nt: TGTGCCTGGAGCCCGGGACTAGCGGGGGGGCGGAATACGCAGTATTTT

len: 15
d_gene: TRBD2
v_gene: TRBV7-2
abundance: -
j_gene: TRBJ2-7
CDR3aa: CASSSLAGDSYEQYF
CDR3nt: TGTGCCAGCAGCTCACTAGCGGGGGACTCCTACGAGCAGTACTTC

len: 13
d_gene: -
v_gene: TRBV10-3
abundance: -
j_gene: TRBJ1-2
CDR3aa: CAIRGPANYGYTF
CDR3nt: TGTGCCATCAGGGGGCCGGCTAACTATGGCTACACCTTC

len: 15
d_gene: TRBD1
v_gene: TRBV7-9
abundance: once
j_gene: TRBJ1-1
CDR3aa: CASSTRQGPNTEAFF
CDR3nt: TGTGCCAGCAGCACTCGACAGGGACCGAACACTGAAGCTTTCTTT

len: 13
d_gene: -
v_gene: TRBV5-1
abundance: -
j_gene: TRBJ1-2
CDR3aa: CASSLCGNYGYTF
CDR3nt: TGCGCCAGCAGCTTATGCGGTAACTATGGCTACACCTTC

len: 15
d_gene: -
v_gene: TRBV14
abundance: -
j_gene: TRBJ2-5
CDR3aa: CASSQVSLKQETQYF
CDR3nt: TGTGCCAGCAGCCAAGTTTCACTGAAACAAGAGACCCAGTACTTC

len: 16
d_gene: TRBD1
v_gene: TRBV19
abundance: -
j_gene: TRBJ2-6
CDR3aa: CASSRTGGSGANVLTF
CDR3nt: TGTGCCAGTAGTCGAACAGGGGGCTCTGGGGCCAACGTCCTGACTTTC

len: 14
d_gene: -
v_gene: TRBV7-2
abundance: -
j_gene: TRBJ2-7
CDR3aa: CASRWGDRFDEQYF
CDR3nt: TGTGCCAGCAGATGGGGGGACCGGTTTGACGAGCAGTACTTC

len: 13
d_gene: -
v_gene: TRBV6-5
abundance: -
j_gene: TRBJ1-1
CDR3aa: CASSWVGSTEAFF
CDR3nt: TGTGCCAGCAGTTGGGTGGGTAGCACTGAAGCTTTCTTC

len: 13
d_gene: TRBD1
v_gene: TRBV7-2
abundance: -
j_gene: TRBJ1-5
CDR3aa: CASSGQGNQPQHF
CDR3nt: TGTGCCAGCAGCGGACAGGGAAATCAGCCCCAGCATTTT

len: 17
d_gene: TRBD2
v_gene: TRBV25-1
abundance: -
j_gene: TRBJ2-3
CDR3aa: CASSEYTGTSGTDTQYF
CDR3nt: TGTGCCAGCAGTGAATATACAGGGACTAGTGGGACTGATACGCAGTATTTT

len: 13
d_gene: -
v_gene: TRBV7-9
abundance: -
j_gene: TRBJ1-1
CDR3aa: CASSLEEGTEAFF
CDR3nt: TGTGCCAGCAGCTTGGAGGAAGGCACTGAAGCTTTCTTT

len: 15
d_gene: -
v_gene: TRBV7-2
abundance: -
j_gene: TRBJ2-1
CDR3aa: CASSLAGPHYNEQFF
CDR3nt: TGTGCCAGCAGCTTAGCGGGGCCTCACTACAATGAGCAGTTCTTC

len: 16
d_gene: TRBD1
v_gene: TRBV7-2
abundance: -
j_gene: TRBJ1-6
CDR3aa: CASSWEPGQGYSPLHF
CDR3nt: TGTGCCAGCAGCTGGGAACCGGGACAGGGGTATTCACCCCTCCACTTT

len: 17
d_gene: -
v_gene: TRBV30
abundance: -
j_gene: TRBJ1-5
CDR3aa: CAWKPSGVHASNQPQHF
CDR3nt: TGTGCCTGGAAGCCTTCGGGGGTACACGCAAGCAATCAGCCCCAGCATTTT

len: 14
d_gene: TRBD1
v_gene: TRBV6-5
abundance: -
j_gene: TRBJ1-1
CDR3aa: CASSPDRSAGEAFF
CDR3nt: TGTGCCAGCAGCCCGGACAGGTCGGCTGGTGAAGCTTTCTTT

len: 17
d_gene: TRBD2
v_gene: TRBV2
abundance: -
j_gene: TRBJ2-5
CDR3aa: CASSEAWGGGNQETQYF
CDR3nt: TGTGCCAGCAGTGAAGCTTGGGGCGGGGGGAACCAAGAGACCCAGTACTTC

len: 13
d_gene: -
v_gene: TRBV5-4
abundance: -
j_gene: TRBJ1-1
CDR3aa: CASSLTGTTEAFF
CDR3nt: TGTGCCAGCAGCTTGACAGGGACCACTGAAGCTTTCTTT

len: 14
d_gene: TRBD1
v_gene: TRBV19
abundance: once
j_gene: TRBJ2-7
CDR3aa: CATSRGQGINEQYF
CDR3nt: TGTGCCACAAGCAGGGGACAGGGAATCAACGAGCAGTACTTC

len: 11
d_gene: TRBD1
v_gene: TRBV9
abundance: -
j_gene: TRBJ1-2
CDR3aa: CASSGQGSNTF
CDR3nt: TGTGCCAGCAGCGGACAGGGGTCCAACACCTTC

len: 14
d_gene: TRBD1
v_gene: TRBV6-5
abundance: -
j_gene: TRBJ1-4
CDR3aa: CASGSGGVGEKLFF
CDR3nt: TGTGCCAGCGGGTCAGGGGGAGTAGGTGAAAAACTGTTTTTT

len: 12
d_gene: -
v_gene: TRBV7-2
abundance: -
j_gene: TRBJ2-7
CDR3aa: CASSPTRDEQYF
CDR3nt: TGTGCCAGCAGCCCCACGCGGGACGAGCAGTACTTC

len: 13
d_gene: TRBD2
v_gene: TRBV6-1
abundance: few
j_gene: TRBJ2-7
CDR3aa: CASGTGGSYEQYF
CDR3nt: TGTGCCAGCGGGACGGGGGGCTCCTACGAGCAGTACTTC

len: 14
d_gene: -
v_gene: TRBV11-2
abundance: -
j_gene: TRBJ2-7
CDR3aa: CASSLRDTIYEQYF
CDR3nt: TGTGCCAGCAGCTTAAGAGACACCATCTACGAGCAGTACTTC

len: 15
d_gene: -
v_gene: TRBV5-1
abundance: -
j_gene: TRBJ1-4
CDR3aa: CASSSAGYMDEKLFF
CDR3nt: TGCGCCAGCAGTTCCGCGGGGTATATGGATGAAAAACTGTTTTTT

len: 15
d_gene: -
v_gene: TRBV18
abundance: -
j_gene: TRBJ2-7
CDR3aa: CASSPSRGRDHEQYF
CDR3nt: TGTGCCAGCTCACCATCGCGCGGCAGGGATCACGAGCAGTACTTC

len: 15
d_gene: TRBD1
v_gene: TRBV12-5
abundance: -
j_gene: TRBJ2-3
CDR3aa: CASGLGRGSTDTQYF
CDR3nt: TGTGCTAGTGGTTTGGGCAGGGGGAGCACAGATACGCAGTATTTT

len: 14
d_gene: -
v_gene: TRBV5-1
abundance: -
j_gene: TRBJ2-7
CDR3aa: CASSLDDRSYEQYF
CDR3nt: TGCGCCAGCAGCTTGGATGACAGGAGCTACGAGCAGTACTTC

len: 14
d_gene: -
v_gene: TRBV7-2
abundance: -
j_gene: TRBJ1-1
CDR3aa: CASSSQGTGTEAFF
CDR3nt: TGTGCCAGCAGCTCGCAGGGGACGGGCACTGAAGCTTTCTTT

len: 13
d_gene: -
v_gene: TRBV5-4
abundance: -
j_gene: TRBJ1-2
CDR3aa: CASTRGLEQGYTF
CDR3nt: TGTGCCAGCACCAGGGGTTTGGAGCAGGGCTACACCTTC

len: 15
d_gene: TRBD1
v_gene: TRBV4-1
abundance: -
j_gene: TRBJ2-3
CDR3aa: CASSLDRSYTDTQYF
CDR3nt: TGCGCCAGCAGCCTGGACAGGAGTTATACAGATACGCAGTATTTT

len: 15
d_gene: -
v_gene: TRBV5-1
abundance: -
j_gene: TRBJ2-1
CDR3aa: CASSFWSGSYNEQFF
CDR3nt: TGCGCCAGCAGCTTTTGGAGCGGCTCCTACAATGAGCAGTTCTTC

len: 18
d_gene: TRBD1
v_gene: TRBV30
abundance: once
j_gene: TRBJ2-7
CDR3aa: CAWSVQEQGAKAAYEQYF
CDR3nt: TGTGCCTGGAGTGTACAAGAACAGGGGGCAAAAGCTGCCTACGAGCAGTACTTC

len: 14
d_gene: -
v_gene: TRBV6-5
abundance: -
j_gene: TRBJ2-7
CDR3aa: CASSPQGSTYEQYF
CDR3nt: TGTGCCAGCAGTCCTCAGGGGAGTACCTACGAGCAGTACTTC

len: 14
d_gene: -
v_gene: TRBV6-5
abundance: -
j_gene: TRBJ1-1
CDR3aa: CASHPPGLNTEAFF
CDR3nt: TGTGCCAGCCACCCCCCAGGATTGAACACTGAAGCTTTCTTT

len: 12
d_gene: -
v_gene: TRBV11-2
abundance: -
j_gene: TRBJ1-4
CDR3aa: CVSSLDRGKLFF
CDR3nt: TGTGTCAGCAGCTTAGATCGGGGAAAACTGTTTTTT

len: 14
d_gene: TRBD1
v_gene: TRBV14
abundance: -
j_gene: TRBJ2-7
CDR3aa: CASTSDRAPYEQYF
CDR3nt: TGTGCCAGCACCTCGGACAGGGCCCCCTACGAGCAGTACTTC

len: 13
d_gene: -
v_gene: TRBV5-1
abundance: -
j_gene: TRBJ2-3
CDR3aa: CASSWASADTQYF
CDR3nt: TGCGCCAGCAGCTGGGCTTCGGCAGATACGCAGTATTTT